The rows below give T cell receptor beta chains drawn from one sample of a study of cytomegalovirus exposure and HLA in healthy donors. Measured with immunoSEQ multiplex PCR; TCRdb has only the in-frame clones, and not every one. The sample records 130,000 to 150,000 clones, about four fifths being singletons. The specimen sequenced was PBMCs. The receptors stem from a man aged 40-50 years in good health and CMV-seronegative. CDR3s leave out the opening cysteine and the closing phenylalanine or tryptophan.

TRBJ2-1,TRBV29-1,SGRASGAAQNNEQF
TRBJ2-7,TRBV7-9,ASSLVTGVGEQY
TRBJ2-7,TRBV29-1,SVVTGLSYEQY
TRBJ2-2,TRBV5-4,ASSTPGTGELF
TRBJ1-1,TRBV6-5,ASSYSGDRATEAF
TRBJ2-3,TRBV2,ASTASGVSTDTQY
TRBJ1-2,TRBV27,ASSTGTRGYT
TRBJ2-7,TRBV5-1,ASSLTSYEQY
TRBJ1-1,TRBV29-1,SVDGQGGTEAF
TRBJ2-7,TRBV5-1,ASSLQGANYEQY
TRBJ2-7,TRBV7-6,ASSQSPTGQVEQY
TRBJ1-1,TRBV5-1,ASSRDTPGYTEAF
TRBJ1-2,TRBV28,ASRQPGQGSCT
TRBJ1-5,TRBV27,ASSLKGATRPQH
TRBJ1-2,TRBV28,ASSWGGLNGYT
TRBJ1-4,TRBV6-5,ASSRRNEKLF